This T cell receptor beta chain was identified during a study of Graves' ophthalmopathy and Graves' hyperthyroidism. Points from the study as a whole: Blood also held most thyroid clonotypes expanded above 0.001 frequency.

This clonotype appeared many times. Its antigen is not identified. Hyperthyroidism cases were recent diagnoses of under 2 months' duration in people aged 18 to 65. Additional autoimmune diseases, uncontrolled infections, pregnancy or lactation disqualified patients. Germline V lookup: CDR1 MNHNS, CDR2 SASEGT. Losses at the gene ends were 4 bases for V and 4 bases for J; bases not matched to a gene: 14. This CDR3 contains 17 residues. RNA transcripts were the template, and TCR beta CDR3 regions were amplified from them. First-round RT-PCR employed HTBI primers, with a second-round multiplex PCR after it. TCRdb independently ran MiXCR on the multiplex PCR reads; one entry per CDR3 protein. The sample yields about 550,000 distinct CDR3 sequences, less than 40% seen once.

The chain combines TRBV6-1 with TRBJ1-2; 8 bases line up with TRBD1. The sequenced sample was peripheral blood or thyroid tissue (not recorded which). This receptor was identified in an adult man with Graves' hyperthyroidism. As DNA, the CDR3 is TGTGCCAGCAGTGGCCCTAAGACAGGGGTACTCATCTATGGCTACACCTTC. As protein: CASSGPKTGVLIYGYTF.